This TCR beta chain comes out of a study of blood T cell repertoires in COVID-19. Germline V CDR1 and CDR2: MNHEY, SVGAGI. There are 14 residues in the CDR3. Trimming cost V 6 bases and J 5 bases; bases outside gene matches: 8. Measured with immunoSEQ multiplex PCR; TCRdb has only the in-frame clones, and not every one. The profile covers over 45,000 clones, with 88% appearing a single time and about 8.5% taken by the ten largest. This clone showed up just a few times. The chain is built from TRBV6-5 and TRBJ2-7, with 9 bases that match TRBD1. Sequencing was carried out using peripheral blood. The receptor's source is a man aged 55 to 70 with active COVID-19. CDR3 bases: TGTGCCAGCAGCGTGGACAGGGGATCCCACGAGCAGTACTTC. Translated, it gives CASSVDRGSHEQYF.